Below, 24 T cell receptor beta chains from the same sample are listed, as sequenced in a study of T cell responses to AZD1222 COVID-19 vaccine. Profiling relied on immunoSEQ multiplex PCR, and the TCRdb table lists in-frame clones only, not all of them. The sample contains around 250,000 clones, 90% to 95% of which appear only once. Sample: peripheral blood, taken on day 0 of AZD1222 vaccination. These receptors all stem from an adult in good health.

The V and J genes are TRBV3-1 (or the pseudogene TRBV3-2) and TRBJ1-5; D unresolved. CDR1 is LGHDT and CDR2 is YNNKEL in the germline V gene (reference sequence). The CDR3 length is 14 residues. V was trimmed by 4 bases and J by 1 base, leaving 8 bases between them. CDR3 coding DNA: TGTGCCAGCAGCCCCCTTGGCAGCAATCAGCCCCAGCATTTT. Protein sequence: CASSPLGSNQPQHF.

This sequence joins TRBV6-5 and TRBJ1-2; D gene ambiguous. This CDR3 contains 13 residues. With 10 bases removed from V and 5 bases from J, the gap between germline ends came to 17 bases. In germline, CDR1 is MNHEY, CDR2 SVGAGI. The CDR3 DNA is TGTGCCACCCTCCCTTCCCTTGGGTATGGCTACACCTTC. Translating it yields CATLPSLGYGYTF.

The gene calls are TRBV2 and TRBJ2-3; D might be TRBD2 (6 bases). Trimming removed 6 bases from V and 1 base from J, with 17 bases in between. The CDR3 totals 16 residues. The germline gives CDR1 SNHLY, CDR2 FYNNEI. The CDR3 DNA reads TGTGCCAGCAGGGTTCTACGGGGGTCCCGCACAGATACGCAGTATTTT. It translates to CASRVLRGSRTDTQYF.

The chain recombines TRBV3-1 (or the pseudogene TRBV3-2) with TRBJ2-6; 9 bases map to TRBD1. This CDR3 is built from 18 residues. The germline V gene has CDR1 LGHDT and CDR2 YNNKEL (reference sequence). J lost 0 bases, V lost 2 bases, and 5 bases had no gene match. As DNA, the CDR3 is TGTGCCAGCAGCCAAACAGGGGGCTCATCCTCTGGGGCCAACGTCCTGACTTTC. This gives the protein CASSQTGGSSSGANVLTF.

For the CDR3, the DNA is TGTGCCAGCAGCTACGGAGAGACCGCTGAAGCTTTCTTT. Encoded protein: CASSYGETAEAFF. The rearrangement uses TRBV7-8 and TRBJ1-1; D remains unclear. CDR1 and CDR2 from the germline V gene are SGHVS and FQNEAQ. This CDR3 contains 13 residues. V lost 4 bases to trimming and J lost 6 bases, with 12 bases between them.

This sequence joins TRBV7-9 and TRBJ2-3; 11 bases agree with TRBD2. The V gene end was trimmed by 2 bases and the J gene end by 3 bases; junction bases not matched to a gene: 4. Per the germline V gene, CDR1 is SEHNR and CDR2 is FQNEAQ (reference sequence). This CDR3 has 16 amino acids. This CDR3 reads CASSLTLAGGTDTQYF. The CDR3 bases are TGTGCCAGCAGCTTAACCCTAGCGGGAGGAACAGATACGCAGTATTTT.

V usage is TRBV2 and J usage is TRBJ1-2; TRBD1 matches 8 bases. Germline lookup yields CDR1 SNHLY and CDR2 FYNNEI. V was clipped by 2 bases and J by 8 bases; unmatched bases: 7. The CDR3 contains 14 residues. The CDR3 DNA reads TGTGCCAGCAGTGAAATCCAGGGGGCAGAGGGCTACACCTTC. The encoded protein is CASSEIQGAEGYTF.

In DNA form, the CDR3 reads TGCGCCAGCAGCTTTCTAGCGGCAGGGGCCAATGAGCAGTTCTTC. Its translation is CASSFLAAGANEQFF. This chain joins TRBV5-1 and TRBJ2-1, with D possibly TRBD2 on 7 matching bases. The CDR3 spans 15 residues. Germline V gene sequence: CDR1 SGHRS, CDR2 YFSETQ. The V gene lost 2 bases and the J gene lost 6 bases, with 15 bases spanning the gap.

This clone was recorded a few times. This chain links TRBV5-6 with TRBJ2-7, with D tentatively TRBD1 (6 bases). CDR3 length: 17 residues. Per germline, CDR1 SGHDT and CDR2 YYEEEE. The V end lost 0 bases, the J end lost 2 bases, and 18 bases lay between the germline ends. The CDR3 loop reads CASSLGAGTSRAYEQYF. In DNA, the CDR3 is TGTGCCAGCAGCTTGGGGGCCGGGACATCTAGAGCCTACGAGCAGTACTTC.

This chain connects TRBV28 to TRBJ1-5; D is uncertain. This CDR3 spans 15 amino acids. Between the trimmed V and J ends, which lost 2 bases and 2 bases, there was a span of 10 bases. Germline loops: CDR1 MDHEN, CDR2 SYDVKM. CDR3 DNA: TGTGCCAGCAGTTTAACCCATGGGGGCAATCAGCCCCAGCATTTT. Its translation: CASSLTHGGNQPQHF.

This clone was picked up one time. CDR3 sequence (DNA): TGCGCCAGCAGCTTGGGGACTAGCCAGGGCACAGATACGCAGTATTTT. Translated: CASSLGTSQGTDTQYF. This chain links TRBV5-1 with TRBJ2-3, with 8 nucleotides matching TRBD2. After removal of 0 bases from V and 1 base from J, the junction contained 4 bases not matched to a gene. The length of the CDR3 is 16 residues. Germline CDR1 reads SGHRS; CDR2 reads YFSETQ.

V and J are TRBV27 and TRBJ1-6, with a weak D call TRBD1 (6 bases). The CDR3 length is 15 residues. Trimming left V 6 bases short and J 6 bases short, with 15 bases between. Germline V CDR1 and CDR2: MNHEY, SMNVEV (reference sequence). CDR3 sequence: CASSAKQGLNSPLHF. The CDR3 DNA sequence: TGTGCCAGCAGCGCAAAACAGGGACTTAATTCACCCCTCCACTTT.

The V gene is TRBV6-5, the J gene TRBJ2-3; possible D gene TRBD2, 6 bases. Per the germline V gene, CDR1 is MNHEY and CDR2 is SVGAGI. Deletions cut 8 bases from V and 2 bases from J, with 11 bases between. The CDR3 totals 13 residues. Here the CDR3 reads CASGTLATDTQYF. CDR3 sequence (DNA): TGTGCCAGCGGGACTCTCGCCACAGATACGCAGTATTTT.

The CDR3 sequence: CASRLTGNGETQYF. CDR3 coding DNA: TGTGCCAGCAGGCTGACAGGGAATGGAGAGACCCAGTACTTC. The chain couples TRBV6-5 to TRBJ2-5; 7 positions agree with TRBD1. Germline V gene sequence: CDR1 MNHEY, CDR2 SVGAGI. The length of the CDR3 is 14 residues. V shed 6 bases and J 4 bases; nucleotides not matched to a gene: 8.

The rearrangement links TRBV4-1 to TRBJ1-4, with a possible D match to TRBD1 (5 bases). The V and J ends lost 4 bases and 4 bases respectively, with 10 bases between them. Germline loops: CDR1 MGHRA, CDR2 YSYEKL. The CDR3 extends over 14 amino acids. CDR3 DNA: TGCGCCAGCAGCCGCGGGGCCCGTAATGAAAAACTGTTTTTT. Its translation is CASSRGARNEKLFF.

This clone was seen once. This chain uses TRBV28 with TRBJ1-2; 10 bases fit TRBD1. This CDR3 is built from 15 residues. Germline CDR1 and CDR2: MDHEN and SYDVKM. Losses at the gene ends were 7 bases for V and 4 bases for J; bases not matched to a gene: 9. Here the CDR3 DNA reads TGTGCCAGCATTGTGCCGGGACAGGGGTCCTATGGCTACACCTTC. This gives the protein CASIVPGQGSYGYTF.

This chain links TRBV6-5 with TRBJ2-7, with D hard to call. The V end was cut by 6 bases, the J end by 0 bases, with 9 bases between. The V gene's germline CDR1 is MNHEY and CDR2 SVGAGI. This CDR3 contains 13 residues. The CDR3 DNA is TGTGCCAGCAGCCCGGGTGGCTCCTACGAGCAGTACTTC. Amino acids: CASSPGGSYEQYF.

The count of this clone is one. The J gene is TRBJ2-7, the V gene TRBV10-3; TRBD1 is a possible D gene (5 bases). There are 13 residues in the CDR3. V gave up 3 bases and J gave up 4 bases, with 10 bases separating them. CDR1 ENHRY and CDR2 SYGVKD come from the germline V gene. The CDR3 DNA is TGTGCCATCAGTGAAGCAGGGCCATACGAGCAGTACTTC. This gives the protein CAISEAGPYEQYF.

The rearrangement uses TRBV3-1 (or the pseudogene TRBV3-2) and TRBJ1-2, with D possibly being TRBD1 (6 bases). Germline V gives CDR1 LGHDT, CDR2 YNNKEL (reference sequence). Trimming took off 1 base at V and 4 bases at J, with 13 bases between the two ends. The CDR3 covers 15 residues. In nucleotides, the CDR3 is TGTGCCAGCAGCCAAGGGGGGGACACTTTCTATGGCTACACCTTC. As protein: CASSQGGDTFYGYTF.

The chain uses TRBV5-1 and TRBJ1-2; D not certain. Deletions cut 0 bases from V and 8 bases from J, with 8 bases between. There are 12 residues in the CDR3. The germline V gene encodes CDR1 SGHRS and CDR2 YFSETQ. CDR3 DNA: TGCGCCAGCAGCTTGGTCGGCGGCGGCTACACCTTC. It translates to CASSLVGGGYTF.

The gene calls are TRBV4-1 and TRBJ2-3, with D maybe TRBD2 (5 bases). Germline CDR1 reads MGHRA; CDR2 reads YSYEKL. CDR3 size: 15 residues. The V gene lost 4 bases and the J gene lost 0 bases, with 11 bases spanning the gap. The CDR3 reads CASSPTGFSTDTQYF. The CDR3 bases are TGCGCCAGCAGCCCGACGGGGTTCAGCACAGATACGCAGTATTTT.

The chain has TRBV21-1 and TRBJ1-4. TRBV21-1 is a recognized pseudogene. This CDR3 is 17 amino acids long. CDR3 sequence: CASSKGDRGGANEKLFF. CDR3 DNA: TGTGCCAGCAGCAAAGGGGATCGGGGTGGGGCTAATGAAAAACTGTTTTTT.

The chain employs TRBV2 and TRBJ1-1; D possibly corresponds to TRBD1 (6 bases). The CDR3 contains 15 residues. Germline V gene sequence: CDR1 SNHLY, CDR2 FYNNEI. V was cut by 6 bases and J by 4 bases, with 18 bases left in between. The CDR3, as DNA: TGTGCCAGCAGCCTAACAGAGGGGGGAGGCACTGAAGCTTTCTTT. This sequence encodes CASSLTEGGGTEAFF.

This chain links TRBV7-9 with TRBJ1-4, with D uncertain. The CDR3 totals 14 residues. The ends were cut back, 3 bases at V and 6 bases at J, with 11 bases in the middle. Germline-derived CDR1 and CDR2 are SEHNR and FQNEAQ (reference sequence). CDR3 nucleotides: TGTGCCAGCAGCTTTTGGGGTTCGGATGAAAAACTGTTTTTT. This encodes CASSFWGSDEKLFF.